The sequence of this TCR beta chain was determined in a study of low-dose radiotherapy and immunotherapy resistance in tumors. In the case of this clonotype: This likely stems from a read error, as it lies one base from a far larger clone.

Time point noted: before trial treatment. TRAV- and TRBV-specific primers, spanning alpha and beta chains, primed first-strand cDNA. A roughly 20-cycle PCR with a constant-region primer and V-primer adapter amplified TCRs. MiXCR, applied by TCRdb to the reads, yields one record per CDR3 protein. Of tens of thousands of distinct CDR3 sequences in the sample, under 30% were seen once. With 8 bases removed from V and 10 bases from J, the gap between germline ends came to 24 bases. Germline CDR1 and CDR2: LGHDT and YNNKEL (reference sequence). This CDR3 is built from 15 residues. The TCR comes from a male donor with prostate cancer. The chain has TRBV3-1 and TRBJ2-1; perhaps D is TRBD1 or TRBD2 (6 bases each). The sample here was PBMCs, taken before treatment. The CDR3 sequence: CASGRGSGRIYEQFF. CDR3 DNA: TGTGCCAGCGGAAGGGGGTCAGGGAGGATCTACGAGCAGTTCTTC.